This entry concerns a single TCR beta chain. Its cognate antigen is unknown. The CDR3 runs to 15 residues. Trimming took 6 bases from V and 1 from J; bases not matched to a gene: 6. Looked up from germline, CDR1 is SNHLY and CDR2 is FYNNEI. Treatment: around 19 received Ad26.COV2.S at low or high dose, single or two shots; about five received placebo; per-sample allocation not given. Day 63 after the first vaccine or placebo injection was the time point for sampling. This specimen comes from a study of Ad26.COV2.S vaccination and SARS-CoV-2 variants. Study background: The vaccine Ad26.COV2.S was put into the muscle once, or twice with 56 days between.

Only in-frame clones appear in the TCRdb table, and some are missing; sequencing was by immunoSEQ multiplex PCR. Of 300,000 to 350,000 clones detected, roughly 90% appear once; the ten largest clones hold approximately 12%. Study-level points and caveats: Analytic work on TCR breadth and depth might have understated the full extent of total T cell responses.

This sequence originates from a person between 18 and 59 years old who received the Ad26.COV2.S COVID-19 vaccine or a placebo. Source: peripheral blood, taken in a trial of Ad26.COV2.S vaccine versus placebo. The chain joins TRBV2 to TRBJ2-4; 7 nucleotides match TRBD2. CDR3 nucleotide sequence: TGTGCCAGCAGAAGTCGGGAGGAGGCCAAAAACATTCAGTACTTC. The encoded protein is CASRSREEAKNIQYF.